These 10 T cell receptor beta chains originate from one sample sequenced in a study of control samples from healthy donors and cancer patients. TCRdb's copy holds only in-frame clones and misses some; the assay was immunoSEQ multiplex PCR. The sample carries more than 95,000 clones, roughly 92% recorded once. What was sequenced was PBMCs. The receptors shown here come from an elderly man with head and neck cancer.

The V call is TRBV6-5, the J call TRBJ2-7; D perhaps matches TRBD1 (6 bases). Germline V gene sequence: CDR1 MNHEY, CDR2 SVGAGI. This CDR3 region has 13 residues. With 6 bases removed from V and 9 bases from J, the gap between germline ends came to 18 bases. CDR3 sequence reads: CASRPSPVGGQYF. The CDR3 DNA reads as TGTGCCAGCAGGCCAAGCCCAGTAGGGGGGCAGTACTTC.

This chain links TRBV5-4 with TRBJ2-5; D uncertain. This CDR3 has 14 amino acids. Germline lookup yields CDR1 SGHNT and CDR2 YYREEE (reference sequence). V was trimmed by 0 bases and J by 0 bases, leaving 6 bases between them. The CDR3 DNA is TGTGCCAGCAGCTTGGTTGGGTACCAAGAGACCCAGTACTTC. Its protein product is CASSLVGYQETQYF.

The rearrangement joins TRBV6-6 to TRBJ2-7; D is uncertain. Trimming pared 5 bases from V and 2 bases from J, leaving 16 bases between. Germline V lookup: CDR1 MNHNY, CDR2 SVGAGI (reference sequence). This CDR3 has 15 residues. The DNA for the CDR3 is TGTGCCAGCAGTGATGTAGGCTACGGAACCTACGAGCAGTACTTC. The encoded protein is CASSDVGYGTYEQYF.

Note on this clone: The same CDR3 can be traced to other DNA sequences in this sample. The CDR3: CASGPTVMGQPQHF. CDR3 nucleotide sequence: TGTGCTAGTGGGCCAACAGTTATGGGTCAGCCCCAGCATTTT. This sequence joins TRBV12-5 and TRBJ1-5; no definite D call. The CDR3 has 14 residues. CDR1 is LGHNT and CDR2 is FRNRAP in the germline V gene. V lost 6 bases and J 6 bases, leaving 15 bases between the germline ends.

V and J are TRBV24-1 and TRBJ1-5, with 9 bases that match TRBD1. The CDR3 runs to 20 residues. J lost 0 bases, V lost 4 bases, and 15 bases had no gene match. Per the germline V gene, CDR1 is KGHDR and CDR2 is SFDVKD. The CDR3 region is CATSDQSGQGTSYSNQPQHF. The CDR3 nucleotides read TGTGCCACCAGTGACCAATCAGGACAGGGGACCTCTTATAGCAATCAGCCCCAGCATTTT.

The chain couples TRBV7-2 to TRBJ2-7, with D possibly TRBD2 on 6 matching bases. Between the trimmed V and J ends, which lost 5 bases and 1 base, there was a span of 12 bases. This CDR3 comprises 14 residues. Germline V lookup: CDR1 SGHTA, CDR2 FQGNSA. The CDR3 bases are TGTGCCAGCAGCCTGCGGGAATTTTCCTACGAGCAGTACTTC. It yields the protein CASSLREFSYEQYF.

This clone was seen just once. This chain links TRBV24-1 with TRBJ2-1; no firm D call. CDR3 length: 13 amino acids. The V and J ends lost 5 bases and 4 bases respectively, with 8 bases between them. The germline CDR1 and CDR2 sequences are KGHDR and SFDVKD. The CDR3 coding sequence is TGTGCCACCAGTGGGATCGTTTACAATGAGCAGTTCTTC. As protein: CATSGIVYNEQFF.

This clone has only one observation. This rearrangement joins TRBV5-1 to TRBJ2-1; D is possibly TRBD2 (5 bases). The CDR3 has 14 residues. V lost 0 bases to trimming and J lost 4 bases, with 8 bases between them. Germline V gives CDR1 SGHRS, CDR2 YFSETQ. The CDR3: CASSLASSYNEQFF. The DNA of the CDR3 is TGCGCCAGCAGCTTGGCTAGCAGTTACAATGAGCAGTTCTTC.

This sequence joins TRBV7-5 and TRBJ2-7; TRBD1, the table's D call, was not compared with the DNA. TRBV7-5 is marked as a pseudogene. CDR3 size: 17 residues. The CDR3 coding sequence is TGTGTCAGAAGCTTAGGAGGGACAGGGGGCACGCTAGACGAGCAGTACTTC. Protein product: CVRSLGGTGGTLDEQYF.

The chain is built from TRBV7-9 and TRBJ2-2; D not certain. The V and J ends lost 1 base and 4 bases respectively, with 7 bases between them. The CDR3 extends over 14 amino acids. The germline gives CDR1 SEHNR, CDR2 FQNEAQ (reference sequence). The CDR3 sequence: CASSLGVSTGELFF. The CDR3 DNA follows: TGTGCCAGCAGCTTAGGCGTTAGCACCGGGGAGCTGTTTTTT. Full variable domain (rest looked up from reference TRBV7-9 and TRBJ2-2): DTGVSQNPRHKITKRGQNVTFRCDPISEHNRLYWYRQTLGQGPEFLTYFQNEAQLEKSRLLSDRFSAERPKGSFSTLEIQRTEQGDSAMYLCASSLGVSTGELFFGEGSRLTVL.